The subject of this entry is one TCR beta chain. No antigen is known for it. The RNA, 0.5 to 1 ug, was put through reverse transcription using random hexamers. TCRdb reprocessed the immunoSEQ multiplex PCR reads via MiXCR and lists one record per CDR3 protein. The sample lists hundreds of thousands of distinct CDR3 sequences, 94% occurring once. This sample was taken from a study of CD8 T cells in Susac syndrome. Findings of the study overall: Only a relatively small number of individuals were included in the TCR sequencing and HLA analysis.

Negative isolation yielded CD8+ and CD4+ T cells; FACS enriched TEMRA cells. The length of the CDR3 is 15 residues. The V and J ends lost 1 base and 5 bases, in that order; junction bases with no gene match: 6. Per the germline V gene, CDR1 is DFQATT and CDR2 is SNEGSKA (reference sequence). The origin of this receptor is a human donor with Susac syndrome. Sequences were obtained from CD4+ T cells from PBMCs. This rearrangement joins TRBV20-1 to TRBJ2-5; 11 nucleotides agree with TRBD2. The CDR3 loop is CSARVSSGGRETQYF. Here the CDR3 DNA reads TGCAGTGCTAGAGTCTCTAGCGGGGGGAGGGAGACCCAGTACTTC.